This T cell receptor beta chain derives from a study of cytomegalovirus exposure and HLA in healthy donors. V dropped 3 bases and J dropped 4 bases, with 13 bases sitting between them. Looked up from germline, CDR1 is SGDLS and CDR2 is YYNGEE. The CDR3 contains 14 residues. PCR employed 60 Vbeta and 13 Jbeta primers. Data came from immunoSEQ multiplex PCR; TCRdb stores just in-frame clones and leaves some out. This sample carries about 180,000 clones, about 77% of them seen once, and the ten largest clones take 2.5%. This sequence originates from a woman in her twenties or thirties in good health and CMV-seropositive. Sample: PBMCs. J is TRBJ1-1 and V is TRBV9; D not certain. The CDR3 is CASSALMEATEAFF. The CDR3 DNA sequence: TGTGCCAGCAGCGCCCTAATGGAGGCCACTGAAGCTTTCTTT.